This TCR beta chain was captured in a study of T cell responses to AZD1222 COVID-19 vaccine. The CDR3 is 13 amino acids. Trimming left V 6 bases short and J 5 bases short, with 14 bases between. Sequencing used immunoSEQ multiplex PCR; TCRdb keeps in-frame clones, though not all of them. The data show about 140,000 clones, roughly 88% seen once. V and J are TRBV12-3 or TRBV12-4 and TRBJ2-7; the D is unclear. The source of this sequence is an adult in good health. The specimen comprised peripheral blood, sampled on day 0 of AZD1222 vaccination. The CDR3 region has the DNA TGTGCCAGCAGGTCGGGTCTCATTGACGAGCAGTACTTC. This translates into CASRSGLIDEQYF.